What follows is one TCR beta chain and its context. The entry originates in a study of blood T cell repertoires in COVID-19. Study overall: Sources were T cells, B-cell-depleted T cells, or PBMCs; the material itself was cDNA or gDNA.

Clones were sequenced by immunoSEQ multiplex PCR, and TCRdb holds only the in-frame ones, with some missing. Of 200,000 or so clones in the sample, less than 90% were seen once. Per germline, CDR1 GTSNPN and CDR2 SVGIG (reference sequence). V lost 2 bases and J lost 9, with 14 bases in between. The CDR3 contains 14 residues. This receptor was identified in a man aged 65 to 85 with active or convalescent COVID-19. The sample was peripheral blood. V usage is TRBV30 and J usage is TRBJ1-6, with D possibly being TRBD1 (6 bases). The CDR3 region has the DNA TGTGCCTGGAGTCTATGGACAGATGGTTCACCCCTCCACTTT. Encoded protein: CAWSLWTDGSPLHF. The whole variable domain, remainder taken from reference TRBV30 and TRBJ1-6, is SQTIHQWPATLVQPVGSPLSLECTVEGTSNPNLYWYRQAAGRGLQLLFYSVGIGQISSEVPQNLSASRPQDRQFILSSKKLLLSDSGFYLCAWSLWTDGSPLHFGNGTRLTVT.